These 4 T cell receptor beta chains share one sample of origin, sequenced in a study of shared clonotypes between healthy human individuals (dated by TCRdb to 2018 to 2020). For the CD8 naive samples, CD45RO-negative cells were positively selected for CCR7, yielding a CD45RA+CCR7+ population from which TemRA cells were excluded. Library preparation employed the immunoSEQ multiplex PCR assay. Drawn from immuneACCESS, this table holds only the in-frame rearrangements with V and J called that TCRdb kept. Clones are partly lost; checked studies trace under half to an unresolved V gene and leave the rest unexplained. The sample table records approximately 2,000,000 clones; around 93% of these occur just once. The leading ten clones occupy 1.5% to 2% of the sample. Sequenced input: naive CD8+ T cells from PBMCs. The cell subset or site tag for this specimen amounts to: CD45RA+CCR7+. These receptors were obtained from a man aged 18 to 30 in good health. Some clones in this sample may be carry-over from other donors' samples.

The rearrangement joins TRBV19 to TRBJ2-6; D remains unclear. Germline values: CDR1 LNHDA, CDR2 SQIVND (reference sequence). The V end lost 7 bases, the J end lost 1 base, and 29 bases lay between the germline ends. This CDR3 has 21 residues. CDR3 coding DNA: TGTGCCAGTACCACCATTCCGCCGGGCCCGTACTCCCCGTCTGGGGCCAACGTCCTGACTTTC. This encodes CASTTIPPGPYSPSGANVLTF.

The count of this clone is one. This chain connects TRBV4-1 to TRBJ2-7; either TRBD1 or TRBD2 may supply D (5 bases each). Per the germline V gene, CDR1 is MGHRA and CDR2 is YSYEKL. The V end was cut by 6 bases, the J end by 0 bases, with 12 bases between. CDR3 length: 14 amino acids. The CDR3 reads CASSLRGTSYEQYF. CDR3 nucleotides: TGCGCCAGCAGTCTCCGTGGGACCTCCTACGAGCAGTACTTC.

The rearrangement links TRBV11-2 to TRBJ2-1; D unresolved. The CDR3 runs 17 residues. Trimming took off 3 bases at V and 0 bases at J, with 15 bases between the two ends. Germline CDR1 and CDR2: SGHAT and FQNNGV. DNA of the CDR3: TGTGCCAGCAGCTTCGAATTTGGGGAACTCTCCTACAATGAGCAGTTCTTC. It specifies CASSFEFGELSYNEQFF.

The chain has TRBV28 and TRBJ2-1, with a possible D match to TRBD2 (5 bases). Trimming stripped 2 bases from V and 5 bases from J, with 16 bases between. Germline lookup yields CDR1 MDHEN and CDR2 SYDVKM. The CDR3 length is 16 residues. CDR3 in amino acids: CASSLTASRFHNEQFF. DNA for the CDR3: TGTGCCAGCAGTTTAACAGCTAGCAGATTTCACAATGAGCAGTTCTTC.